This passage covers 15 T cell receptor beta chains from one sample sequenced in a study of T cells after yellow fever vaccination. Each CDR3 protein is one row after TCRdb ran MiXCR on the 5' RACE reads. The data show roughly 150,000 distinct CDR3 sequences, under 7% seen once. The starting material was CD4+ T cells sorted from PBMCs, obtained 10 days after the yellow fever booster vaccination. All receptors derive from a man younger than 45 who received the YFV17D yellow fever vaccine.

The table lists this clonotype with many counts. The chain recombines TRBV7-9 with TRBJ1-1, with TRBD1 identical over 7 bases. J lost 5 bases, V lost 2 bases, and 5 bases had no gene match. The CDR3 runs to 14 residues. Per the germline V gene, CDR1 is SEHNR and CDR2 is FQNEAQ (reference sequence). In nucleotides, the CDR3 is TGTGCCAGCAGCTTATCAGGGGGTAGGACTGAAGCTTTCTTT. It codes for CASSLSGGRTEAFF.

This clonotype was counted at least ten times. The chain couples TRBV10-3 to TRBJ2-3, with a weak D call TRBD1 (5 bases). Germline V gene sequence: CDR1 ENHRY, CDR2 SYGVKD. The CDR3 is made up of 14 amino acids. V was trimmed by 7 bases and J by 0 bases, leaving 11 bases between them. CDR3 region: CAIMTDSSTDTQYF. DNA for the CDR3: TGTGCCATCATGACAGATTCTAGCACAGATACGCAGTATTTT.

This clonotype was seen many times. The V and J genes are TRBV5-1 and TRBJ2-3; D uncertain. This CDR3 spans 16 amino acids. V gave up 1 base and J gave up 0 bases, with 12 bases separating them. CDR1 is SGHRS and CDR2 is YFSETQ in the germline V gene. The CDR3 sequence is CASSLSTDPSTDTQYF. In DNA, the CDR3 is TGCGCCAGCAGCTTGAGTACCGACCCTAGCACAGATACGCAGTATTTT. Using reference TRBV5-1 and TRBJ2-3 for the parts outside the CDR3, the full variable domain is KAGVTQTPRYLIKTRGQQVTLSCSPISGHRSVSWYQQTPGQGLQFLFEYFSETQRNKGNFPGRFSGRQFSNSRSEMNVSTLELGDSALYLCASSLSTDPSTDTQYFGPGTRLTVL.

This clonotype was observed many times. This chain links TRBV5-1 with TRBJ2-5; tentative D call: TRBD1 (6 bases). Germline V lookup: CDR1 SGHRS, CDR2 YFSETQ. This CDR3 has 14 residues. The ends were cut back, 0 bases at V and 4 bases at J, with 10 bases in the middle. The CDR3 DNA reads as TGCGCCAGCAGCTTGGGCAGGGGTGGAGAGACCCAGTACTTC. It is translated as CASSLGRGGETQYF.

This clonotype has a count of ten or more. The chain uses TRBV5-1 and TRBJ2-1; TRBD1 aligns across 9 bases. With 0 bases clipped from V and 6 bases from J, the junction kept 7 bases outside the gene matches. The germline V gene encodes CDR1 SGHRS and CDR2 YFSETQ. This CDR3 region has 16 residues. The chain's CDR3 is CASSLGAGTGTNEQFF. CDR3 nucleotide sequence: TGCGCCAGCAGCTTGGGGGCCGGGACAGGGACCAATGAGCAGTTCTTC.

This clonotype was counted many times. V usage is TRBV6-1 and J usage is TRBJ2-5; unclear D gene. V dropped 1 base and J dropped 5 bases, with 2 bases sitting between them. Germline V gene data show CDR1 as MNHNS and CDR2 as SASEGT. The CDR3 contains 11 residues. The CDR3 bases are TGTGCCAGCAGTGAAGAGGAGACCCAGTACTTC. Its protein product is CASSEEETQYF.

Notes on this clonotype: This may arise from a read error, as a much more abundant clone is one base away. As DNA, the CDR3 is TGCAGTGCTCAAAGACGAAAGGACGAGCAGTACTTC. Translation: CSAQRRKDEQYF. The chain recombines TRBV20-1 with TRBJ2-7; D remains ambiguous. Germline lookup yields CDR1 DFQATT and CDR2 SNEGSKA (reference sequence). Trimming pared 5 bases from V and 5 bases from J, leaving 13 bases between. The CDR3 contains 12 residues.

The genes are TRBV18 and TRBJ1-1, with TRBD1 as a possible D gene (6 bases). Trimming left V 3 bases short and J 6 bases short, with 14 bases between. Germline V gives CDR1 KGHSH, CDR2 LQKENI. The CDR3 spans 14 residues. CDR3 coding DNA: TGTGCCAGCTCACCCCGGGGGGGGCAGCCTGAAGCTTTCTTT. Protein sequence: CASSPRGGQPEAFF.

The sample holds many counts of this clonotype. V and J are TRBV20-1 and TRBJ2-1, with 9 bases aligning to TRBD2. This CDR3 is 16 amino acids long. The ends lost 2 bases at V and 7 bases at J; junction bases unmatched: 12. Germline V gene lookup returns CDR1 DFQATT and CDR2 SNEGSKA (reference sequence). CDR3 in DNA: TGCAGTGCTAGAAGGCTAGCGGGGCCAGAGGGGAATGAGCAGTTCTTC. Its protein is CSARRLAGPEGNEQFF.

The table lists this clonotype with many counts. One junction end does not reproduce the germline sequence, and a read error may be involved. The chain links TRBV18 to TRBJ2-7; TRBD2 aligns across 14 bases. Germline values: CDR1 KGHSH, CDR2 LQKENI. The CDR3 has 14 amino acids. CDR3 DNA: TGTGCCAGCTCCCTTGGACTAGCGGGAGGCGCCCCCGACTTC. Its translation is CASSLGLAGGAPDF.

This clonotype was seen at least ten times. The chain carries TRBV6-8 and TRBJ1-2; D may be TRBD1 (5 bases). With 7 bases removed from V and 6 bases from J, the gap between germline ends came to 21 bases. CDR3 length: 15 residues. The germline V gene encodes CDR1 MNHGY and CDR2 SAAAGT. The CDR3 DNA is TGTGCCAGCAAACAGAACAGGAGTATAAAACATGGCTACACCTTC. Translating gives CASKQNRSIKHGYTF.

A few counts support this clonotype. This chain connects TRBV5-1 to TRBJ2-3, with a possible D match to TRBD1 (6 bases). V was cut by 4 bases and J by 3 bases, with 12 bases left in between. This CDR3 comprises 14 residues. Germline CDR1 SGHRS, CDR2 YFSETQ. CDR3 nucleotides: TGCGCCAGCAGCCCCAGCCAGGGGACAGATACGCAGTATTTT. Its translation: CASSPSQGTDTQYF.

The chain carries TRBV19 and TRBJ2-7; D is unresolved. CDR1 is LNHDA, CDR2 SQIVND, per germline (reference sequence). The CDR3 has 13 amino acids. Trimming removed 4 bases at V and 1 base at J, with 8 bases between. In DNA, the CDR3 is TGTGCCAGTAGTACCACACCTTCCTACGAGCAGTACTTC. Its translation: CASSTTPSYEQYF.

This clonotype was seen many times. CDR3 region: CASSLYRPSSGNTIYF. The DNA for the CDR3 is TGTGCCAGCAGCTTATACCGACCTAGCTCTGGAAACACCATATATTTT. The V and J genes are TRBV7-6 and TRBJ1-3; D remains ambiguous. Looked up from germline, CDR1 is SGHVS and CDR2 is FNYEAQ. V was pared by 2 bases and J by 0 bases, with 11 bases between. There are 16 residues in the CDR3. Full variable domain (outside the CDR3, taken from reference TRBV7-6 and TRBJ1-3): GAGVSQSPRYKVTKRGQDVALRCDPISGHVSLYWYRQALGQGPEFLTYFNYEAQQDKSGLPNDRFSAERPEGSISTLTIQRTEQRDSAMYRCASSLYRPSSGNTIYFGEGSWLTVV.

The sample holds many counts of this clonotype. V is TRBV27 and J is TRBJ1-2; the match to TRBD1 covers 12 bases. V trimming: 2 bases; J trimming: 1 base; junction bases outside the gene matches: 2. This CDR3 is 16 amino acids long. Germline CDR1 and CDR2: MNHEY and SMNVEV (reference sequence). In nucleotides, the CDR3 is TGTGCCAGCAGTTTACGGGACAGGGGGCTTAACTATGGCTACACCTTC. It specifies CASSLRDRGLNYGYTF.